What follows are 18 T cell receptor beta chains derived from one specimen sequenced in a study of blood T cell repertoires in COVID-19. Only in-frame clones appear in the TCRdb table, and some are missing; sequencing was by immunoSEQ multiplex PCR. This table has some 70,000 clones, about 83% appearing once. Sequencing used peripheral blood. These receptors all come from a man older than 75 with acute or convalescent COVID-19.

This clone has just one count. The rearrangement links TRBV28 to TRBJ1-2; no reliable D call. The V end was cut by 8 bases, the J end by 1 base, with 11 bases between. This CDR3 comprises 13 residues. Germline assignment: CDR1 MDHEN and CDR2 SYDVKM. CDR3: CASALEVNYGYTF. In DNA, the CDR3 is TGTGCCAGCGCCCTGGAGGTTAACTATGGCTACACCTTC.

V is TRBV7-2 and J is TRBJ2-4, with 12 nucleotides matching TRBD2. The CDR3 is made up of 15 amino acids. Germline lookup yields CDR1 SGHTA and CDR2 FQGNSA. J lost 1 base, V lost 5 bases, and 0 bases had no gene match. The CDR3 is CASSGTSGAKNIQYF. DNA for the CDR3: TGTGCCAGCAGCGGGACTAGCGGGGCCAAAAACATTCAGTACTTC.

The chain has TRBV28 and TRBJ1-2; 10 positions match TRBD1. In germline, CDR1 is MDHEN, CDR2 SYDVKM. Trimming took 0 bases from V and 3 from J; bases not matched to a gene: 4. The CDR3 loop spans 16 amino acids. The DNA for the CDR3 is TGTGCCAGCAGTTTATGGAGAGGGACAGGGGACTATGGCTACACCTTC. Its protein is CASSLWRGTGDYGYTF.

The chain combines TRBV6-2 or TRBV6-3 with TRBJ2-7, with a possible D match to TRBD2 (7 bases). Germline values: CDR1 MNHEY, CDR2 SVGEGT. Trimming pared 5 bases from V and 4 bases from J, leaving 15 bases between. The CDR3 runs 14 residues. CDR3 amino acids: CASSRGGQLYEQYF. The CDR3 nucleotides read TGTGCCAGCAGTAGGGGGGGACAACTATACGAGCAGTACTTC.

The chain is built from TRBV2 and TRBJ1-1; perhaps TRBD1 as D (5 bases). The CDR3 is 15 residues long. Trimming took 7 bases from V and 6 from J, leaving 21 bases between them. Germline V gives CDR1 SNHLY, CDR2 FYNNEI. The CDR3 loop reads CASTFSPVGGAEAFF. CDR3 nucleotide sequence: TGTGCCAGCACCTTTTCCCCCGTTGGGGGGGCTGAAGCTTTCTTT. Full variable domain (missing parts from reference TRBV2 and TRBJ1-1): EPEVTQTPSHQVTQMGQEVILRCVPISNHLYFYWYRQILGQKVEFLVSFYNNEISEKSEIFDDQFSVERPDGSNFTLKIRSTKLEDSAMYFCASTFSPVGGAEAFFGQGTRLTVV.

This chain uses TRBV6-5 with TRBJ2-3; the D gene is possibly TRBD2 (6 bases). Trimming took off 7 bases at V and 2 bases at J, with 13 bases between the two ends. The CDR3 consists of 14 residues. Germline V lookup: CDR1 MNHEY, CDR2 SVGAGI. CDR3 nucleotides: TGTGCCAGCAAGGGTAGCGGAAACACAGATACGCAGTATTTT. Its protein product is CASKGSGNTDTQYF.

This clone was detected only a few times. This sequence joins TRBV6-5 and TRBJ1-1; D may be TRBD1 (5 bases). This CDR3 spans 15 amino acids. Germline CDR1 MNHEY, CDR2 SVGAGI. The ends were cut back, 7 bases at V and 9 bases at J, with 24 bases in the middle. The CDR3 spells CASMPYLRPGGKAFF. The CDR3 nucleotides read TGTGCCAGCATGCCATATCTTCGACCCGGGGGGAAAGCTTTCTTT.

The chain has TRBV4-3 and TRBJ1-1; TRBD1 matches at 7 bases. This CDR3 is built from 14 residues. Germline loops: CDR1 LGHNA, CDR2 YSLEER. J was trimmed by 4 bases and V by 3 bases; bases with no gene match: 5. The CDR3 reads CASSQDRLSTEAFF. The CDR3 DNA reads as TGCGCCAGCAGCCAGGACAGGCTCAGCACTGAAGCTTTCTTT.

The chain carries TRBV4-2 and TRBJ1-6, with a tentative D call TRBD1 (5 bases). The CDR3 totals 15 residues. The germline V and J ends were trimmed by 6 bases and 0 bases, with 9 bases remaining between them. Per the germline V gene, CDR1 is LGHNA and CDR2 is YNFKEQ. The CDR3 sequence is CASRVDSSYNSPLHF. The CDR3 DNA is TGTGCCAGCAGGGTCGACAGCTCCTATAATTCACCCCTCCACTTT.

V is TRBV7-3 and J is TRBJ2-2; weak D call: TRBD2 (5 bases). The germline gives CDR1 SGHTA, CDR2 FQGTGA. Trimming took off 0 bases at V and 4 bases at J, with 6 bases between the two ends. The CDR3 runs to 14 residues. The CDR3 bases are TGTGCCAGCAGCTTAACGGGAGTCACCGGGGAGCTGTTTTTT. Translating gives CASSLTGVTGELFF.

The CDR3 DNA follows: TGTGCCACCAGTGAACCGGGACTAGAGGTATCCGATACGCAGTATTTT. Its protein is CATSEPGLEVSDTQYF. The rearrangement uses TRBV24-1 and TRBJ2-3; 8 bases line up with TRBD2. Looked up from germline, CDR1 is KGHDR and CDR2 is SFDVKD. The trim removed 4 bases at V and 6 bases at J, leaving 11 bases unmatched. There are 16 residues in the CDR3.

This chain joins TRBV7-9 and TRBJ2-7, with 7 nucleotides matching TRBD1. J lost 2 bases, V lost 2 bases, and 6 bases had no gene match. Germline lookup yields CDR1 SEHNR and CDR2 FQNEAQ (reference sequence). The CDR3 consists of 15 residues. This chain's CDR3 is CASSLNYRGTYEQYF. The CDR3 region has the DNA TGTGCCAGCAGCTTAAATTACAGGGGTACCTACGAGCAGTACTTC.

This chain links TRBV18 with TRBJ2-7, with D maybe TRBD2 (6 bases). Germline V gives CDR1 KGHSH, CDR2 LQKENI. The CDR3 sequence is 15 residues long. Deletions cut 6 bases from V and 0 bases from J, with 15 bases between. The DNA of the CDR3 is TGTGCCAGCTCCCGGGTGGCGGGATCCTCCTACGAGCAGTACTTC. This encodes CASSRVAGSSYEQYF. Variable domain in full (rest from reference TRBV18 and TRBJ2-7): NAGVMQNPRHLVRRRGQEARLRCSPMKGHSHVYWYRQLPEEGLKFMVYLQKENIIDESGMPKERFSAEFPKEGPSILRIQQVVRGDSAAYFCASSRVAGSSYEQYFGPGTRLTVT.

CDR3 sequence reads: CASSGRQGAGGGYTF. CDR3 in DNA: TGTGCCAGTAGTGGGCGACAGGGGGCCGGCGGTGGCTACACCTTC. V gene TRBV19 combines with J gene TRBJ1-2; 10 nucleotides match TRBD1. V trimming: 5 bases; J trimming: 7 bases; junction bases outside the gene matches: 10. The CDR3 length is 15 residues. CDR1 and CDR2 from the germline V gene are LNHDA and SQIVND (reference sequence).

The CDR3 sequence is CASSRVLGAAETQYF. CDR3 DNA sequence: TGTGCCAGCAGTCGCGTTTTGGGGGCGGCGGAGACCCAGTACTTC. This chain uses TRBV6-2 or TRBV6-3 with TRBJ2-5, with a tentative D call TRBD1 (6 bases). Trimming removed 5 bases at V and 5 bases at J, with 18 bases between. From germline, CDR1 is MNHEY and CDR2 SVGEGT. The CDR3 contains 15 residues.

This clone was picked up one time. This chain joins TRBV27 and TRBJ2-2, with 7 bases that match TRBD1. With V trimmed by 4 bases and J by 2 bases, 4 bases remained unmatched. Germline CDR1 is MNHEY and CDR2 is SMNVEV (reference sequence). The CDR3 runs to 15 residues. CDR3 residues: CASSSGTVNTGELFF. The DNA of the CDR3 is TGTGCCAGCAGTTCGGGGACAGTCAACACCGGGGAGCTGTTTTTT.

This chain links TRBV29-1 with TRBJ1-1, with 9 bases lining up with TRBD1. This CDR3 spans 14 amino acids. Germline assignment: CDR1 SQVTM and CDR2 ANQGSEA. The J segment lost 2 bases and the V segment lost 7 bases, leaving 8 bases of the junction unmatched. The CDR3 DNA reads as TGCAGCGCTCCGGGACAGGGTGGAAACACTGAAGCTTTCTTT. The encoded protein is CSAPGQGGNTEAFF.

This chain links TRBV18 with TRBJ2-7; D possibly corresponds to TRBD1 (5 bases). V shed 6 bases and J shed 2 bases, with 17 bases lying between them. The CDR3 sequence is 15 residues long. The germline gives CDR1 KGHSH, CDR2 LQKENI. CDR3 amino acids: CASSHPQGYAYEQYF. The CDR3 DNA reads as TGTGCCAGCTCCCACCCGCAGGGTTACGCCTACGAGCAGTACTTC.